What follows are 14 T cell receptor beta chains derived from one specimen sequenced in a study of blood T cells in healthy people across ages. A second PCR, run for roughly 7 to 12 cycles, used a sample-barcoded 5' primer plus a J-beta primer mix. MiXCR was run by TCRdb on the 5' RACE reads, yielding one entry per CDR3 protein. The table lists some 890,000 distinct CDR3 sequences, about 29% of them singletons. These data also formed part of another study, on T cells of mothers and their children.

Material for sequencing was blood. These receptor sequences come from a woman aged 40 to 50 in good health.

This clonotype was counted many times. The chain combines TRBV7-6 with TRBJ2-7; D gene uncertain. Germline V gene sequence: CDR1 SGHVS, CDR2 FNYEAQ. This CDR3 contains 15 residues. V lost 5 bases to trimming and J lost 6 bases, with 20 bases between them. The CDR3 loop reads CASSRDASFLVEQYF. CDR3 DNA: TGTGCCAGCAGCCGAGATGCTTCTTTTTTGGTCGAGCAGTACTTC.

The sample holds many counts of this clonotype. The CDR3 region is CAARRGGGSTDTQYF. Here the CDR3 DNA reads TGTGCCGCAAGGAGGGGAGGCGGAAGCACAGATACGCAGTATTTT. V gene TRBV10-3 combines with J gene TRBJ2-3; TRBD2 is a possible D gene (6 bases). The CDR3 has 15 residues. V was clipped by 11 bases and J by 0 bases, with 18 bases between them. The germline CDR1 and CDR2 sequences are ENHRY and SYGVKD.

This clonotype was counted ten times or more. The V and J genes are TRBV20-1 and TRBJ2-7; D unclear. The length of the CDR3 is 13 residues. Per germline, CDR1 DFQATT and CDR2 SNEGSKA (reference sequence). The V end lost 0 bases, the J end lost 5 bases, and 11 bases lay between the germline ends. The CDR3, as DNA: TGCAGTGCTAGAGATAGGGCGAGAAACGAGCAGTACTTC. This gives the protein CSARDRARNEQYF.

The rearrangement uses TRBV5-1 and TRBJ2-7; D gene unclear. The tail of the sequence fits TRBJ2-5 better, so the J call may be wrong. The germline gives CDR1 SGHRS, CDR2 YFSETQ. This CDR3 has 15 residues. The CDR3 DNA reads TGCGCCAGCAGCTTGGATGTGGGGTACGAGAAGACCCAGTACTTC. This codes for CASSLDVGYEKTQYF.

In this sample, this clonotype turned up a few times. The chain carries TRBV5-1 and TRBJ1-1; no clear D. V gave up 5 bases and J gave up 0 bases, with 14 bases separating them. Germline-derived CDR1 and CDR2 are SGHRS and YFSETQ. This CDR3 is built from 15 residues. The CDR3 coding sequence is TGCGCCAGCAGTCTTTACGACCCAGTGAACACTGAAGCTTTCTTT. Translating gives CASSLYDPVNTEAFF. The full variable domain, with the rest looked up from reference TRBV5-1 and TRBJ1-1, is KAGVTQTPRYLIKTRGQQVTLSCSPISGHRSVSWYQQTPGQGLQFLFEYFSETQRNKGNFPGRFSGRQFSNSRSEMNVSTLELGDSALYLCASSLYDPVNTEAFFGQGTRLTVV.

The CDR3 is CASSAGTKIDYEQYF. CDR3 sequence (DNA): TGCGCCAGCAGTGCCGGGACAAAAATCGACTACGAGCAGTACTTC. This chain connects TRBV5-1 to TRBJ2-7, with D tentatively TRBD1 (6 bases). The germline V gene encodes CDR1 SGHRS and CDR2 YFSETQ. The CDR3 contains 15 residues. V lost 5 bases to trimming and J lost 3 bases, with 18 bases between them.

This clonotype has only a few counts. A read error may produce the germline difference seen at one junction end. V gene TRBV6-2 or TRBV6-3 combines with J gene TRBJ2-1; D might be TRBD1 or TRBD2, each matching 5 bases. Germline assignment: CDR1 MNHEY and CDR2 SVGEGT. CDR3 length equals 18 residues. CDR3 DNA: TGTGCCAGCACTTCCCCACCCCTTAATCGGGGCCGGGGCAATGAGCGGTTCTTC. Translation: CASTSPPLNRGRGNERFF.

The sample holds a few counts of this clonotype. A much larger clonotype is one base distant, so this may be a read error. The rearrangement joins TRBV20-1 to TRBJ2-1; 8 bases fit TRBD2. The CDR3 has 16 amino acids. The germline V gene encodes CDR1 DFQATT and CDR2 SNEGSKA (reference sequence). In DNA form, the CDR3 reads TGCAGTACTAGAGATGAACGGGGGGGCTCCTACAATGAGCAGTTCTTC. It specifies CSTRDERGGSYNEQFF.

Concerning this clonotype itself: The junction and the germline gene differ at one end; a read error may be behind it. This rearrangement joins TRBV9 to TRBJ2-1; D is possibly TRBD2 (6 bases). The CDR3 sequence is 15 residues long. Germline-derived CDR1 and CDR2 are SGDLS and YYNGEE. The CDR3 loop reads CASCVDGRYGNEQFF. The CDR3 DNA is TGTGCCAGCTGCGTAGATGGGAGGTACGGCAATGAGCAGTTCTTC.

The sample holds many counts of this clonotype. V usage is TRBV10-3 and J usage is TRBJ2-7, with 9 bases fitting TRBD1. Germline lookup yields CDR1 ENHRY and CDR2 SYGVKD. The CDR3 has 14 amino acids. V shed 4 bases, J shed 2 bases, and the junction held 3 bases outside the gene matches. Here the CDR3 reads CAISGGTGPYEQYF. The CDR3 coding sequence is TGTGCCATCAGTGGCGGGACAGGGCCCTACGAGCAGTACTTC.

The chain recombines TRBV30 with TRBJ2-4, with D possibly TRBD2 on 5 matching bases. Per the germline V gene, CDR1 is GTSNPN and CDR2 is SVGIG (reference sequence). This CDR3 comprises 14 residues. Trimming left V 1 base short and J 4 bases short, with 11 bases between. CDR3 protein: CAWSAERGKNIQYF. CDR3 nucleotides: TGTGCCTGGAGTGCCGAACGGGGAAAAAACATTCAGTACTTC.

This clonotype was recorded a few times. The J gene is TRBJ2-7, the V gene TRBV3-1, with D perhaps matching TRBD1 (5 bases). The V and J ends lost 1 base and 0 bases respectively, with 13 bases between them. The CDR3 has 16 residues. CDR1 is LGHDT and CDR2 is YNNKEL in the germline V gene (reference sequence). As DNA, the CDR3 is TGTGCCAGCAGCCAAGGTAGACAGCCAAGCTCCTACGAGCAGTACTTC. Protein: CASSQGRQPSSYEQYF.

This chain connects TRBV30 to TRBJ1-2; TRBD1 matches 7 bases. CDR1 GTSNPN and CDR2 SVGIG come from the germline V gene (reference sequence). This CDR3 has 13 amino acids. V dropped 7 bases and J dropped 4; count of bases not matched to a gene: 9. The CDR3 DNA sequence: TGTGCCTCTGGACAGGTGGAGGGCTATGGCTACACCTTC. It encodes CASGQVEGYGYTF. Full variable domain (outside the CDR3, taken from reference TRBV30 and TRBJ1-2): SQTIHQWPATLVQPVGSPLSLECTVEGTSNPNLYWYRQAAGRGLQLLFYSVGIGQISSEVPQNLSASRPQDRQFILSSKKLLLSDSGFYLCASGQVEGYGYTFGSGTRLTVV.

In its sample, this clonotype was seen many times. The chain is built from TRBV29-1 and TRBJ2-7; maybe TRBD2 (7 bases). The CDR3 extends over 16 amino acids. Germline-derived CDR1 and CDR2 are SQVTM and ANQGSEA. Trimming shortened V by 6 bases and J by 2 bases, and 23 bases separated the two germline ends. CDR3 residues: CSVGGRSGGLPYEQYF. The CDR3, as DNA: TGCAGCGTCGGGGGGCGATCGGGGGGTCTGCCCTACGAGCAGTACTTC.